Described below is a single T cell receptor (beta chain) sequence and its context. As yet, its antigen is unknown. Amplification of TCR beta CDR3 regions was performed using RNA transcripts as template. Primed by the HTBI set, a first-round RT-PCR was run on the TCR CDR3. From the multiplex PCR reads, TCRdb called clonotypes with MiXCR, one entry per CDR3 protein. In the table there are approximately 520,000 distinct CDR3 sequences, approximately 25% of which are singletons. V lost 5 bases, J lost 7 bases, and 18 bases lay in between. Germline V lookup: CDR1 GTSNPN, CDR2 SVGIG (reference sequence). This CDR3 is built from 14 residues. This entry belongs to a study of T cells in Graves' hyperthyroidism and ophthalmopathy. Looking at the study overall: Initial diagnosis, before any treatment, was when peripheral blood was collected.

Points from the study as a whole: Prediction of ophthalmopathy progression came a median 6.5 months pre-onset.

Disease duration was under 3 months in the ophthalmopathy patients, who also had a Clinical Activity Score of at least 3 and a NOSPECS grade of at least 4. This sample holds PBMCs from approximately 9 ml fresh peripheral blood. Input material: blood. The source of this sequence is a woman aged 25 to 39 with Graves' ophthalmopathy. The genes are TRBV30 and TRBJ2-4; a weak D match, TRBD2 (6 bases). The CDR3 bases are TGTGCCTGGGCCCTGGGAGGTTCGCGGAACATTCAGTACTTC. Translation: CAWALGGSRNIQYF.